Presented here are 31 T cell receptor beta chains from one specimen sequenced in a study of T cells after yellow fever vaccination. TCRdb independently ran MiXCR on the 5' RACE reads; one entry per CDR3 protein. The repertoire includes about 220,000 distinct CDR3 sequences, more than 3% of them detected once, and 3.2% sits in the top ten. The sequencing here drew on CD4+ T cells sorted from PBMCs, taken 10 days after the yellow fever booster vaccination. The receptors were sampled from a man between 18 and 29 years old who received the YFV17D yellow fever vaccine.

This clonotype occurred many times. This chain uses TRBV7-2 with TRBJ2-3, with TRBD1 identical over 7 bases. Per germline, CDR1 SGHTA and CDR2 FQGNSA. V shed 3 bases and J 2 bases; nucleotides not matched to a gene: 8. This CDR3 contains 16 residues. CDR3 in DNA: TGTGCCAGCAGCTTGGGACAGACACGAGCCACAGATACGCAGTATTTT. Translated, it gives CASSLGQTRATDTQYF. Drawing the rest from reference TRBV7-2 and TRBJ2-3, the complete variable domain is GAGVSQSPSNKVTEKGKDVELRCDPISGHTALYWYRQSLGQGLEFLIYFQGNSAPDKSGLPSDRFSAERTGGSVSTLTIQRTQQEDSAVYLCASSLGQTRATDTQYFGPGTRLTVL.

This clonotype has at least ten counts. The gene calls are TRBV5-6 and TRBJ2-5, with D perhaps being TRBD1 or TRBD2 (5 bases each). V lost 4 bases and J 13 bases, leaving 17 bases between the germline ends. This CDR3 is built from 12 residues. CDR1 SGHDT and CDR2 YYEEEE come from the germline V gene. The chain's CDR3 is CASSIARGPGYF. CDR3 in DNA: TGTGCCAGCAGCATCGCCCGGGGCCCGGGGTACTTC.

This clonotype occurred many times. The chain uses TRBV9 and TRBJ1-2; unclear D gene. The CDR3 consists of 14 residues. Trimming removed 0 bases from V and 4 bases from J, with 10 bases in between. Germline CDR1 is SGDLS and CDR2 is YYNGEE. The CDR3 here is CASSVATSSYGYTF. DNA of the CDR3: TGTGCCAGCAGCGTAGCGACAAGCTCCTATGGCTACACCTTC.

This clonotype has a count of ten or more. The V and J genes are TRBV11-2 and TRBJ2-7; D is perhaps TRBD1 (6 bases). V lost 0 bases to trimming and J lost 0 bases, with 9 bases between them. CDR3 length equals 15 residues. Germline V gene lookup returns CDR1 SGHAT and CDR2 FQNNGV. CDR3 region: CASSLEGQSSYEQYF. For the CDR3, the DNA is TGTGCCAGCAGCTTAGAAGGACAGAGCTCCTACGAGCAGTACTTC.

This clonotype came up many times. The chain links TRBV7-2 to TRBJ1-2; D is undetermined. The V gene's germline CDR1 is SGHTA and CDR2 FQGNSA. V was pared by 1 base and J by 7 bases, with 10 bases between. The CDR3 consists of 13 residues. CDR3 sequence: CASSLGLDRGYTF. CDR3 bases: TGTGCCAGCAGCTTAGGCCTGGATCGTGGCTACACCTTC.

The table lists this clonotype with many counts. V usage is TRBV20-1 and J usage is TRBJ2-5; the D gene is possibly TRBD2 (6 bases). Per the germline V gene, CDR1 is DFQATT and CDR2 is SNEGSKA (reference sequence). V shed 0 bases and J shed 0 bases, with 8 bases lying between them. There are 14 residues in the CDR3. CDR3 protein: CSARDGDYQETQYF. CDR3 sequence (DNA): TGCAGTGCTAGAGATGGGGACTACCAAGAGACCCAGTACTTC.

V is TRBV2 and J is TRBJ2-1; D may correspond to TRBD1 or TRBD2 (5 bases each). Germline CDR1 SNHLY, CDR2 FYNNEI. The CDR3 is made up of 14 amino acids. The germline V and J ends were trimmed by 6 bases and 5 bases, with 14 bases remaining between them. Here the CDR3 reads CASSAGTTNNEQFF. For the CDR3, the DNA is TGTGCCAGCAGCGCCGGGACCACCAACAATGAGCAGTTCTTC.

Only a few counts were recorded for this clonotype. The chain joins TRBV19 to TRBJ2-6; no firm D call. V lost 1 base and J 1 base, leaving 5 bases between the germline ends. Germline loops: CDR1 LNHDA, CDR2 SQIVND (reference sequence). The CDR3 is 15 residues long. Here the CDR3 reads CASSIGVSGANVLTF. The CDR3 DNA is TGTGCCAGTAGTATAGGAGTGTCTGGGGCCAACGTCCTGACTTTC.

This clonotype was observed at least ten times. The V and J genes are TRBV7-2 and TRBJ2-5, with TRBD2 matching 7 bases. Germline loops: CDR1 SGHTA, CDR2 FQGNSA. The trim removed 5 bases at V and 5 bases at J, leaving 11 bases unmatched. The CDR3 runs to 15 residues. CDR3: CASSGQVGGMETQYF. CDR3 nucleotides: TGTGCCAGCAGCGGCCAAGTGGGAGGGATGGAGACCCAGTACTTC.

About this clonotype: This sequence may be a read error, since a much larger clone differs from it by one base. This rearrangement joins TRBV20-1 to TRBJ1-1; TRBD1 might be the D (5 bases). The ends were cut back, 3 bases at V and 6 bases at J, with 20 bases in the middle. Germline CDR1 and CDR2: DFQATT and SNEGSKA (reference sequence). There are 15 residues in the CDR3. This CDR3 reads CSASSPRGGDAEAFF. For the CDR3, the DNA is TGCAGTGCTAGTTCTCCCCGAGGAGGGGACGCTGAAGCTTTCTTT.

This clonotype was found a few times. This chain links TRBV5-1 with TRBJ2-1, with 10 bases aligning to TRBD2. From germline, CDR1 is SGHRS and CDR2 YFSETQ. Germline trimming cut 4 bases from V and 3 bases from J; bases unmatched to any gene: 13. The CDR3 consists of 18 residues. This CDR3 reads CASSQDSRTSGIYNEQFF. The CDR3 DNA sequence: TGCGCCAGCAGCCAGGACTCGAGGACTAGCGGCATCTACAATGAGCAGTTCTTC.

This clonotype was counted at least ten times. This chain uses TRBV12-3 or TRBV12-4 with TRBJ1-5; 9 positions agree with TRBD1. This CDR3 region has 16 residues. V lost 5 bases to trimming and J lost 5 bases; unmatched junction nucleotides: 10. CDR3 amino acids: CASSTRDRVVDQPQHF. The CDR3 nucleotides read TGTGCCAGCAGTACCCGGGACAGGGTAGTGGATCAGCCCCAGCATTTT.

This clonotype was observed many times. The chain couples TRBV29-1 to TRBJ1-1; D possibly corresponds to TRBD1 (6 bases). V was clipped by 8 bases and J by 1 base, with 17 bases between them. CDR1 and CDR2 (germline): SQVTM, ANQGSEA. The length of the CDR3 is 14 residues. CDR3 in DNA: TGCAGCCTACAACGGGGGGCCGCGAACACTGAAGCTTTCTTT. Amino acids: CSLQRGAANTEAFF.

On this clonotype: One junction end does not reproduce the germline sequence, and a read error may be involved. The chain joins TRBV2 to TRBJ1-5; no definite D call. The CDR3 length is 13 residues. The germline V gene encodes CDR1 SNHLY and CDR2 FYNNEI. In nucleotides, the CDR3 is TGTGCCTGCAGTGAAGAGGTGCTTCAGCCCCAGCATTTT. Translated: CACSEEVLQPQHF.

V is TRBV7-2 and J is TRBJ1-4, with a tentative D call TRBD1 (6 bases). Trimming removed 5 bases from V and 7 bases from J, with 11 bases in between. CDR1 is SGHTA, CDR2 FQGNSA, per germline. The CDR3 totals 13 residues. The CDR3 nucleotides read TGTGCCAGCAGCCCACAGGGCGGTGAAAAACTGTTTTTT. Protein: CASSPQGGEKLFF.

Ten or more counts support this clonotype. In nucleotides, the CDR3 is TGCAGTGCTCCTCTCAAGACAGGGACCACACAGGATACGCAGTATTTT. Protein: CSAPLKTGTTQDTQYF. V gene TRBV20-1 combines with J gene TRBJ2-3; 7 positions agree with TRBD1. The CDR3 sequence is 16 residues long. Losses at the gene ends were 5 bases for V and 6 bases for J; bases not matched to a gene: 17. Germline CDR1 and CDR2: DFQATT and SNEGSKA (reference sequence).

This clonotype was recorded at least ten times. The V call is TRBV24-1, the J call TRBJ1-2; D is uncertain. The V gene lost 5 bases and the J gene lost 5 bases, with 11 bases spanning the gap. The germline V gene encodes CDR1 KGHDR and CDR2 SFDVKD. The CDR3 spans 13 residues. The CDR3: CATSVTNGYGYTF. CDR3 DNA sequence: TGTGCCACCAGTGTTACGAACGGGTATGGCTACACCTTC.

The table lists this clonotype with many counts. V usage is TRBV6-5 and J usage is TRBJ2-3; a possible D gene is TRBD1 (6 bases). The CDR3 runs 15 residues. Trimming removed 0 bases from V and 6 bases from J, with 13 bases in between. Germline loops: CDR1 MNHEY, CDR2 SVGAGI. For the CDR3, the DNA is TGTGCCAGCAGTTACTCCGGGACCCAGGGGGATACGCAGTATTTT. It encodes CASSYSGTQGDTQYF.

There are many counts of this clonotype. V and J are TRBV7-8 and TRBJ2-6; D is unclear. Germline CDR1 reads SGHVS; CDR2 reads FQNEAQ. This CDR3 is built from 21 residues. V lost 5 bases and J lost 4, with 30 bases in between. CDR3 DNA sequence: TGTGCCAGCAGCCGCCTCTGGCTCGGGCAGGCCCCCAGTTGGGGGGCCAACGTCCTGACTTTC. Protein product: CASSRLWLGQAPSWGANVLTF. The whole variable domain, filled in from reference TRBV7-8 and TRBJ2-6, reads GAGVSQSPRYKVAKRGQDVALRCDPISGHVSLFWYQQALGQGPEFLTYFQNEAQLDKSGLPSDRFFAERPEGSVSTLKIQRTQQEDSAVYLCASSRLWLGQAPSWGANVLTFGAGSRLTVL.

This sequence joins TRBV5-1 and TRBJ2-2; weak D call: TRBD2 (5 bases). Per the germline V gene, CDR1 is SGHRS and CDR2 is YFSETQ. This CDR3 is 16 amino acids long. V gave up 1 base and J gave up 0 bases, with 10 bases separating them. The CDR3 here is CASSLSTGANTGELFF. The DNA of the CDR3 is TGCGCCAGCAGCTTGTCGACCGGGGCGAACACCGGGGAGCTGTTTTTT. Combining the CDR3 with reference TRBV5-1 and TRBJ2-2 gives the whole variable domain KAGVTQTPRYLIKTRGQQVTLSCSPISGHRSVSWYQQTPGQGLQFLFEYFSETQRNKGNFPGRFSGRQFSNSRSEMNVSTLELGDSALYLCASSLSTGANTGELFFGEGSRLTVL.

This clonotype was seen just once. Being one base from a much bigger clone, this may be a read error. The chain links TRBV4-3 to TRBJ2-3, with 14 bases matching TRBD2. CDR3 length equals 15 residues. CDR1 is LGHNA and CDR2 is YSLEER in the germline V gene. For the CDR3, the DNA is TGCGCCCGCAGACGACTAGCGGGGGGGACAGATACGCAGTATTTT. Translated: CARRRLAGGTDTQYF.

In its sample, this clonotype was seen many times. This chain uses TRBV7-2 with TRBJ1-2; no definite D call. Trimming stripped 5 bases from V and 7 bases from J, with 11 bases between. The CDR3 has 12 residues. Germline assignment: CDR1 SGHTA and CDR2 FQGNSA. CDR3 nucleotide sequence: TGTGCCAGCAGCCAGCCGAGGTTTGGCTACACCTTC. Protein sequence: CASSQPRFGYTF.

This clonotype was seen many times. For the CDR3, the DNA is TGCAGTGCTAGAGATTTGTCCCTCGGGGGGCAGAGCAATCAGCCCCAGCATTTT. Its translation: CSARDLSLGGQSNQPQHF. The V call is TRBV20-1, the J call TRBJ1-5; D is possibly TRBD1 (6 bases). Germline CDR1 DFQATT, CDR2 SNEGSKA (reference sequence). V lost 0 bases and J lost 1, with 19 bases in between. The CDR3 runs to 18 residues.

At least ten counts were recorded for this clonotype. This sequence joins TRBV11-1 and TRBJ2-1; 9 positions agree with TRBD1. CDR1 is SGHAT and CDR2 is FQDESV in the germline V gene (reference sequence). V trimming: 2 bases; J trimming: 6 bases; junction bases outside the gene matches: 8. This CDR3 region has 16 residues. The CDR3 DNA reads as TGTGCCAGCAGCTTAACGCGGGGACAGGGACGCAATGAGCAGTTCTTC. This translates into CASSLTRGQGRNEQFF.

This clonotype has a handful of counts. The chain combines TRBV19 with TRBJ2-7, with 7 bases matching TRBD1. This CDR3 is built from 14 residues. J was trimmed by 1 base and V by 6 bases; bases with no gene match: 6. Germline lookup yields CDR1 LNHDA and CDR2 SQIVND (reference sequence). The DNA of the CDR3 is TGTGCCAGTAGCGGGACAGCCACTTCCTACGAGCAGTACTTC. The encoded protein is CASSGTATSYEQYF.

At least ten counts were recorded for this clonotype. V gene TRBV6-4 combines with J gene TRBJ2-1, with 7 bases that match TRBD1. The J segment lost 5 bases and the V segment lost 5 bases, leaving 6 bases of the junction unmatched. This CDR3 region has 14 residues. CDR1 is MRHNA, CDR2 SNTAGT, per germline. CDR3 coding DNA: TGTGCCAGCAGTAAACAGGGGCTCCACAATGAGCAGTTCTTC. Protein sequence: CASSKQGLHNEQFF.

The sample holds many counts of this clonotype. The chain has TRBV7-2 and TRBJ2-2, with 14 positions matching TRBD2. The CDR3 is 16 amino acids. The J segment lost 4 bases and the V segment lost 7 bases, leaving 5 bases of the junction unmatched. Germline V lookup: CDR1 SGHTA, CDR2 FQGNSA. The CDR3 is CASIPGLAGVTGELFF. The CDR3 coding sequence is TGTGCCAGCATCCCGGGACTAGCGGGAGTCACCGGGGAGCTGTTTTTT. The whole variable domain, remainder taken from reference TRBV7-2 and TRBJ2-2, is GAGVSQSPSNKVTEKGKDVELRCDPISGHTALYWYRQSLGQGLEFLIYFQGNSAPDKSGLPSDRFSAERTGGSVSTLTIQRTQQEDSAVYLCASIPGLAGVTGELFFGEGSRLTVL.

There are a few counts of this clonotype. This chain joins TRBV11-2 and TRBJ1-1; D remains unclear. Germline CDR1 is SGHAT and CDR2 is FQNNGV. The CDR3 spans 13 residues. V lost 1 base, J lost 5 bases, and 8 bases lay in between. The CDR3 DNA sequence: TGTGCCAGCAGCTTAGGGGGTTTGACTGAAGCTTTCTTT. Its protein product is CASSLGGLTEAFF. The full variable domain, with the rest looked up from reference TRBV11-2 and TRBJ1-1, is EAGVAQSPRYKIIEKRQSVAFWCNPISGHATLYWYQQILGQGPKLLIQFQNNGVVDDSQLPKDRFSAERLKGVDSTLKIQPAKLEDSAVYLCASSLGGLTEAFFGQGTRLTVV.

This clonotype was counted many times. The chain links TRBV6-1 to TRBJ1-4; 11 nucleotides align to TRBD1. The ends lost 6 bases at V and 10 bases at J; junction bases unmatched: 10. From germline, CDR1 is MNHNS and CDR2 SASEGT. The CDR3 is 15 residues long. In DNA form, the CDR3 reads TGTGCCAGCAGCCAACCCCCGGGACAGGGGGGAAAACTGTTTTTT. Residues: CASSQPPGQGGKLFF.

This clonotype was counted at least ten times. V gene TRBV12-3 or TRBV12-4 combines with J gene TRBJ1-6; D may be TRBD1 (5 bases). Trimming removed 3 bases at V and 12 bases at J, with 12 bases between. The CDR3 covers 13 residues. CDR3 sequence: CASSLGVLLPLHF. The CDR3 bases are TGTGCCAGCAGTTTGGGGGTTTTGTTACCCCTCCACTTT.

In its sample, this clonotype was seen a few times. CDR3 DNA sequence: TGTGCCAGCAGCGCAGGGGACCGGGACAGGATCTACGAGCAGTACTTC. Amino acid sequence: CASSAGDRDRIYEQYF. The J gene is TRBJ2-7, the V gene TRBV9; the match to TRBD1 covers 8 bases. V dropped 3 bases and J dropped 3; count of bases not matched to a gene: 11. The germline V gene encodes CDR1 SGDLS and CDR2 YYNGEE. The CDR3 totals 16 residues.